This T cell receptor (beta chain) was retrieved from a study of CD4 T cells in relation to SARS-CoV-2 and coronaviruses. Looking at the study overall: After roughly eleven days of antigen culture, PBMC TCR beta CDR3s were sequenced. Broader study findings: Crossreactive clones expanded significantly less to SARS-CoV-2 than monoreactive clones. Each donor contributed either pre-pandemic or post-infection samples, not both.

The data were produced by immunoSEQ multiplex PCR, yet TCRdb's version contains in-frame clones alone and is incomplete. The table records about 25,000 clones, 70% to 80% of them present only once. Unexposed donor CD4+ T cells date from about 2011-2018, before the COVID-19 pandemic. CD4+ T cells were isolated from the cells after more than 8 days of culture. Cells permitting, SARS-CoV-2 S/N and four cold-coronavirus spikes were tested on unexposed-donor CD4+ T cells. This clone was seen a few times. Its antigen is not known. This receptor was obtained from a human donor in good health. The sequenced sample consisted of CD4+ T cells from PBMCs, cultured in vitro.

The chain's CDR3 is CASSSTGQGYEQYF. CDR3 sequence (DNA): TGCGCCAGCAGCTCAACGGGACAGGGCTACGAGCAGTACTTC. The chain recombines TRBV5-1 with TRBJ2-7; 9 bases fit TRBD1. V lost 3 bases and J lost 3; bases outside the gene matches: 4. The CDR3 length is 14 residues. The germline CDR1 and CDR2 sequences are SGHRS and YFSETQ.